This TCR beta chain was documented in a study of blood T cell repertoires in COVID-19. Produced via immunoSEQ multiplex PCR; TCRdb's table is partial and in-frame only. The sample carries about 130,000 clones, about four fifths recorded once. This CDR3 has 15 amino acids. The source of this sequence is a man aged 35 to 55 with active or convalescent COVID-19. This chain uses TRBV12-2 with TRBJ1-4. TRBV12-2 is given as a pseudogene. The sample consisted of peripheral blood. CDR3 sequence reads: CASRLEEPLGEKLFF. CDR3 DNA sequence: TGTGCAAGTCGGTTAGAAGAGCCGCTTGGTGAAAAACTGTTTTTT.